Reported below is one T cell receptor (beta chain). What it recognizes is unknown. Germline CDR1 SGDLS, CDR2 YYNGEE. The germline V and J ends were trimmed by 3 bases and 2 bases, with 14 bases remaining between them. This CDR3 has 15 amino acids. Isolation of the CD4+ and CD8+ populations was accomplished via positive magnetic bead selection, with purity assessed by flow cytometry. The protocol was immunoSEQ multiplex PCR, while the TCRdb copy is restricted to in-frame clones and leaves out a portion. The repertoire has a few thousand clones, approximately 84% of them found once; the top ten carry 35% to 45%. The data belong to a study of somatic mutations in cytotoxic T cells in rheumatoid arthritis. Study-wide results and limits: Age was associated with higher CD8+ clonality in rheumatoid arthritis patients, not in healthy controls. A largest CD8+ clone above 20% of CD8+ cells occurred in about an eighth of the 65 patients.

The chain recombines TRBV9 with TRBJ1-1, with D perhaps matching TRBD1 (5 bases). This clonotype originated in a man aged 65 to 79 with rheumatoid arthritis. The specimen sequenced was CD8+ T cells sorted from blood. The CDR3 region is CASSGHGGVNTEAFF. In nucleotides, the CDR3 is TGTGCCAGCAGCGGACACGGGGGTGTAAACACTGAAGCTTTCTTT.